This T cell receptor beta chain was captured in a study of T cell changes during pregnancy in multiple sclerosis (dated by TCRdb to between 2018 and 2021). Broadly, across the study: Changes in the T cell repertoire over the course of pregnancy were examined in this study in women with multiple sclerosis.

Receptor libraries were prepared by the immunoSEQ multiplex PCR assay. TCRdb stores this immuneACCESS table with in-frame sequences only. Part of the clones is absent; in the studies checked, under half of the shortfall reflects unresolved V genes, and no reason is known for the rest. The sample yields roughly 100,000 clones; 91% were counted once. The top ten constitute about 1.7% of the sample. As to this clone: What antigen it recognizes has not been identified. No qualities accompany the bases; no much larger clone lies one base away.

V loses 6 bases at its end and J loses 4 bases; junction bases beyond the gene matches: 9. The germline V gene sets CDR1 to MDHEN and CDR2 to SYDVKM. The CDR3 measures 15 amino acids from cysteine to phenylalanine. Just CDR3 DNA is preserved here, 45 bases in frame from base 1. The receptor was isolated from a female donor in good health, enrolled as a control in a pregnancy study. The sequence is built from TRBV28 and TRBJ1-1, with 9 bases aligning to TRBD1. Source: peripheral blood, taken after pregnancy. The CDR3 region: CASRVGDRESTEAFF. The DNA is TGTGCCAGCAGGGTGGGGGACAGGGAGTCCACTGAAGCTTTCTTT. The CDR3, completed at both ends by the reference TRBV28 and TRBJ1-1 genes, gives the full variable domain DVKVTQSSRYLVKRTGEKVFLECVQDMDHENMFWYRQDPGLGLRLIYFSYDVKMKEKGDIPEGYSVSREKKERFSLILESASTNQTSMYLCASRVGDRESTEAFFGQGTRLTVV.